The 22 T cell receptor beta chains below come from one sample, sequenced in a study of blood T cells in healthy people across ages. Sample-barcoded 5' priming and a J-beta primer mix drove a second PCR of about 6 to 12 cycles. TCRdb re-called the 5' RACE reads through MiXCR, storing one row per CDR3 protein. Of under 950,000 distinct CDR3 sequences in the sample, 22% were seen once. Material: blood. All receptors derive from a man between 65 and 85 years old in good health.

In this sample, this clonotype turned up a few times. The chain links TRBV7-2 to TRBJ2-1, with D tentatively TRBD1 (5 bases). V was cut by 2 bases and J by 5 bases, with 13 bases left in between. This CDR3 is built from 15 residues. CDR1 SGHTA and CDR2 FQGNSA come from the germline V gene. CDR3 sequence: CASSLNWGLDNEQFF. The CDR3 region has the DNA TGTGCCAGCAGCTTAAATTGGGGCCTGGACAATGAGCAGTTCTTC. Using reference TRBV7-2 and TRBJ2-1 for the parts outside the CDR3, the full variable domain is GAGVSQSPSNKVTEKGKDVELRCDPISGHTALYWYRQSLGQGLEFLIYFQGNSAPDKSGLPSDRFSAERTGGSVSTLTIQRTQQEDSAVYLCASSLNWGLDNEQFFGPGTRLTVL.

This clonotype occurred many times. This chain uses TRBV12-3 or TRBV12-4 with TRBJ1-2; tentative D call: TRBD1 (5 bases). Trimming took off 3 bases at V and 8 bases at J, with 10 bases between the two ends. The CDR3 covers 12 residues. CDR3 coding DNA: TGTGCCAGCAGTTTGCAGGGTGAAGGCTACACCTTC. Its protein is CASSLQGEGYTF.

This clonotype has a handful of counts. The CDR3 protein is CAISESQGNEQFF. For the CDR3, the DNA is TGTGCCATCAGTGAGTCACAGGGCAATGAGCAGTTCTTC. The chain combines TRBV10-3 with TRBJ2-1; D possibly corresponds to TRBD1 (6 bases). CDR1 is ENHRY and CDR2 is SYGVKD in the germline V gene. The CDR3 length is 13 residues. Trimming removed 0 bases from V and 6 bases from J, with 6 bases in between.

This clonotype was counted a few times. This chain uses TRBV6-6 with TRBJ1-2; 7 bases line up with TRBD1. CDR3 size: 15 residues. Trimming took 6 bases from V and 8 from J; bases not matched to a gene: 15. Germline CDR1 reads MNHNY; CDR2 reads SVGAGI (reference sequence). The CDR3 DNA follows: TGTGCCAGCAGCACCACGGGACAGAGTCTCGGCGGCTACACCTTC. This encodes CASSTTGQSLGGYTF.

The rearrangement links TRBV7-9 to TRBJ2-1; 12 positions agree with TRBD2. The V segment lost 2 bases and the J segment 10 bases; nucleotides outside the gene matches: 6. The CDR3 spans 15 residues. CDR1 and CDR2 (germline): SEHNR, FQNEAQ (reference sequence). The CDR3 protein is CASSLTSSGGAEQFF. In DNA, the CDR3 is TGTGCCAGCAGCTTAACATCTAGCGGGGGGGCGGAGCAGTTCTTC.

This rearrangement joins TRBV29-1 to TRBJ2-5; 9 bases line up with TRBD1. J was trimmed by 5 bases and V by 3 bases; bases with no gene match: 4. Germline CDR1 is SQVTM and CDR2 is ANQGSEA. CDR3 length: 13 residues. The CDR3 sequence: CSVEGQGQETQYF. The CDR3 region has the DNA TGCAGCGTTGAGGGACAGGGCCAGGAGACCCAGTACTTC.

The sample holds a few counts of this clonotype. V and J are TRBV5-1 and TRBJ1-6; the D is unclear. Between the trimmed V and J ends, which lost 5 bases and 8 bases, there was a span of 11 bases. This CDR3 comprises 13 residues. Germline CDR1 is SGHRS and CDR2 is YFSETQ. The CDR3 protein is CASSMWGDSPLHF. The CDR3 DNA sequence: TGCGCCAGCAGTATGTGGGGAGATTCACCCCTCCACTTT.

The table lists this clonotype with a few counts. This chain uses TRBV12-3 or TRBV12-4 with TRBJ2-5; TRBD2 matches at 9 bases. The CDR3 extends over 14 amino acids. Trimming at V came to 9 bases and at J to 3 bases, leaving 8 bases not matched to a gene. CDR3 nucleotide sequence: TGTGCCAGTTATAGCGGGAGCGGAGAAGAGACCCAGTACTTC. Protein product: CASYSGSGEETQYF.

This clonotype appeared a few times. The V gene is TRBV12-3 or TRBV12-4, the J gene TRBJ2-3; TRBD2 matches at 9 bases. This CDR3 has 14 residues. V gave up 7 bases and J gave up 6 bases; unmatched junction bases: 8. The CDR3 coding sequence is TGTGCCAGCACCCATAGCGGGAGTGGGGATACGCAGTATTTT. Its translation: CASTHSGSGDTQYF.

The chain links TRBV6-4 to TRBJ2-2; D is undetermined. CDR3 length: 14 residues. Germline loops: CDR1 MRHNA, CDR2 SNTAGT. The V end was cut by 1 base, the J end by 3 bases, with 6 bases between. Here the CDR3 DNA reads TGTGCCAGCAGTGACTGGGCCGACACCGGGGAGCTGTTTTTT. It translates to CASSDWADTGELFF.

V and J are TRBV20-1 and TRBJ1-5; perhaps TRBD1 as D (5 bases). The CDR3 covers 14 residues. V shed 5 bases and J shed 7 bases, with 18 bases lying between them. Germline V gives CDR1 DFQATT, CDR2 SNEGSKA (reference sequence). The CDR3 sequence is CSARRSGGDQPQHF. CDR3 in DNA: TGCAGTGCTCGCAGATCCGGGGGGGACCAGCCCCAGCATTTT.

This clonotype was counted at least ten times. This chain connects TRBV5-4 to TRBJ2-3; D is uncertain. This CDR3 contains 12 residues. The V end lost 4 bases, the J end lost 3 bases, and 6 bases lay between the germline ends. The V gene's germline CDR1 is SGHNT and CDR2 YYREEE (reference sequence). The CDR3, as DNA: TGTGCCAGCAGCAGCGAGACAGATACGCAGTATTTT. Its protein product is CASSSETDTQYF.

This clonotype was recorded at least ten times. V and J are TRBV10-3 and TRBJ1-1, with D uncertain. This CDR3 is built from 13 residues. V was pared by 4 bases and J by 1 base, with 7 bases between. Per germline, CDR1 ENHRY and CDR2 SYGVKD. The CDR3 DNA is TGTGCCATCAGTGTAGAACCGAACACTGAAGCTTTCTTT. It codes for CAISVEPNTEAFF.

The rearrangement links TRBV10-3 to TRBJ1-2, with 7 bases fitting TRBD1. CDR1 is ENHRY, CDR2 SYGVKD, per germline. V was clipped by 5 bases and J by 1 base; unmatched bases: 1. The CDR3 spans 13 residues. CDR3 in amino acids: CAISTGVNYGYTF. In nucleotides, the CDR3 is TGTGCCATCAGTACAGGGGTTAACTATGGCTACACCTTC.

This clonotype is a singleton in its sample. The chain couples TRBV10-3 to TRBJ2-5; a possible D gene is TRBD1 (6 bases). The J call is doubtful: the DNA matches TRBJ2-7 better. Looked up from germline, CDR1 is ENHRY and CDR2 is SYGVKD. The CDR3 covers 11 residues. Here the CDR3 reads CAIRQVREQYF. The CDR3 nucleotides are TGTGCCATAAGACAGGTTCGCGAGCAGTACTTC.

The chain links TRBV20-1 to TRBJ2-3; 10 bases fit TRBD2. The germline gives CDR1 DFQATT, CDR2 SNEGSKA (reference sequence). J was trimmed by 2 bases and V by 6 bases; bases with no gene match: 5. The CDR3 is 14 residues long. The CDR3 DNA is TGCAGTGCCACAACTAGCGGGGTCACAGATACGCAGTATTTT. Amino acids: CSATTSGVTDTQYF.

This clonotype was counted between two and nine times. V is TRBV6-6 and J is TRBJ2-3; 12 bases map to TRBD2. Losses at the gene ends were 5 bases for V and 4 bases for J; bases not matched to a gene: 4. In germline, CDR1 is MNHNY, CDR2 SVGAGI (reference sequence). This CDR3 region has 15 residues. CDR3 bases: TGTGCCAGCAGTAGGACTAGCGGGAAGGCAGATACGCAGTATTTT. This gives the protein CASSRTSGKADTQYF.

The CDR3 sequence: CASSLGPGRLRGYTF. CDR3 DNA: TGTGCCAGCAGCTTAGGTCCCGGCCGACTGCGTGGCTACACCTTC. The rearrangement joins TRBV7-3 to TRBJ1-2; no clear D gene. V lost 2 bases and J 7 bases, leaving 17 bases between the germline ends. In germline, CDR1 is SGHTA, CDR2 FQGTGA. The CDR3 sequence is 15 residues long.

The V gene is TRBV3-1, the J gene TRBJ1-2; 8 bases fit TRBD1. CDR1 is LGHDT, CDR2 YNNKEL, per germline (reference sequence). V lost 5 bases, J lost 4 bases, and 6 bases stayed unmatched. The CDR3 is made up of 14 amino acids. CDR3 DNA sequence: TGTGCCAGCAGCAATCGACAGGGGACCTATGGCTACACCTTC. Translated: CASSNRQGTYGYTF.

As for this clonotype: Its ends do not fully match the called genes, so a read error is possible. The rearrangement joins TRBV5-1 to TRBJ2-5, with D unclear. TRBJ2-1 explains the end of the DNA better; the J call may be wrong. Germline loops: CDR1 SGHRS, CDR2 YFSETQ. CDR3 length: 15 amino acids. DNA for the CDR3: TGCGCCAGCAGCGACTCGGGTAGCTCCTACAATGACCAGTTCTTC. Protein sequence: CASSDSGSSYNDQFF.

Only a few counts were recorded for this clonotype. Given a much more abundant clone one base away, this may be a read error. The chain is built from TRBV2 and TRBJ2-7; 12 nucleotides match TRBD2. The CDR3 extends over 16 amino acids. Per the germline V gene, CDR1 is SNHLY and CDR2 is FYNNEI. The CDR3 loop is CASSDTGLAGSHEQYV. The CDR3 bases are TGTGCCAGCAGTGATACGGGACTAGCGGGCTCCCACGAGCAGTACGTC.

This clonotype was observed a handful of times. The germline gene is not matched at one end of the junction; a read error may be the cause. DNA for the CDR3: TGTGCCAGCAGCCCCTTAGGACAGGAAGGCTGCACCTTC. This codes for CASSPLGQEGCTF. This sequence joins TRBV7-8 and TRBJ1-2, with 7 bases fitting TRBD1. The CDR3 runs 13 residues. Germline V gives CDR1 SGHVS, CDR2 FQNEAQ.